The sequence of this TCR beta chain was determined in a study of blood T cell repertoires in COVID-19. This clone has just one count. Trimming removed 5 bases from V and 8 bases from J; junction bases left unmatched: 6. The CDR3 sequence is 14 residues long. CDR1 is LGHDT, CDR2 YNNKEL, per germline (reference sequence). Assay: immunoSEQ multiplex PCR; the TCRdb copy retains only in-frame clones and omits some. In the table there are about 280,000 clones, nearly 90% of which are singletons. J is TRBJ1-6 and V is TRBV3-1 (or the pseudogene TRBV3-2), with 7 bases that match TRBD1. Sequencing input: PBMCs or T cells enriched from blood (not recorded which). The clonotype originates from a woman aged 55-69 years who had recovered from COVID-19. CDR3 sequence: CASSETGQDSPLHF. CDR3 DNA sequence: TGTGCCAGCAGCGAGACAGGACAGGATTCACCCCTCCACTTT.